This TCR beta chain was recorded in a study of T-cell reconstitution after alpha-beta-depleted transplantation in children. Using unique molecular identifiers, the investigators prepared the TCRbeta library. Using its own MiXCR run on the PCR reads, TCRdb lists one record per CDR3 protein. Counted here are some 500,000 distinct CDR3 sequences, around 16% occurring once; the ten biggest clones make up 3% to 3.5%. CDR3 size: 13 residues. V was shortened by 2 bases and J by 3 bases, with 8 bases between the two germline ends. The germline V gene encodes CDR1 SGHTA and CDR2 FQGNSA. This chain uses TRBV7-2 with TRBJ2-7, with no clear D. The material sequenced was PBMCs from the stem cell graft donor, taken from the stem cell graft. The receptor's source is a human donor who donated a stem cell graft to a child with acute lymphoblastic leukemia. CDR3 residues: CASSLRDFYEQYF. The CDR3 DNA reads as TGTGCCAGCAGCTTAAGGGATTTCTACGAGCAGTACTTC.